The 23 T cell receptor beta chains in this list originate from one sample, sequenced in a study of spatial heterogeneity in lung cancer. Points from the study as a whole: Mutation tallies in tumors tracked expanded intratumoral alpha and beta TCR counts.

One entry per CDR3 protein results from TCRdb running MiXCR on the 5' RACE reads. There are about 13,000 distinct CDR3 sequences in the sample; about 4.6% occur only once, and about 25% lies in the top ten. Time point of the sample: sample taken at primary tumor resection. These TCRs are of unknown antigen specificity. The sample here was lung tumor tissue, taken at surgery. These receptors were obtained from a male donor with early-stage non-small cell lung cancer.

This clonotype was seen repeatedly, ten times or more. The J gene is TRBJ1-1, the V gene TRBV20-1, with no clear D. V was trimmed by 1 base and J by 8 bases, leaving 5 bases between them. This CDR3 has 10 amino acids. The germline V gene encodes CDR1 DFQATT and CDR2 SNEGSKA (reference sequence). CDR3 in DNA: TGCAGTGCTAGAGGGTTGGAAGCTTTCTTT. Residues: CSARGLEAFF.

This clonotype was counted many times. The CDR3, as DNA: TGTGCCAGCAGTTACTCGGTCGCCGCGGCGGGGGGACAGTATTTT. As protein: CASSYSVAAAGGQYF. This rearrangement joins TRBV6-6 to TRBJ2-3; 8 bases line up with TRBD2. The CDR3 has 15 residues. Germline trimming cut 0 bases from V and 12 bases from J; bases unmatched to any gene: 11. Looked up from germline, CDR1 is MNHNY and CDR2 is SVGAGI (reference sequence).

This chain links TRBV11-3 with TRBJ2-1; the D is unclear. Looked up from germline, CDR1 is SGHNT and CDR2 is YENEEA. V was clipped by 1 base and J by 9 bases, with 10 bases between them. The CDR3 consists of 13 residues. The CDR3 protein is CASSLGAAAEQFF. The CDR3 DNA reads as TGTGCCAGCAGCTTAGGGGCGGCGGCTGAGCAGTTCTTC.

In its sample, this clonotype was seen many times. DNA of the CDR3: TGTGCCAGCAGCCCCGGGACTAGCGGGGGGGGCCAAGAGACCCAGTACTTC. Protein product: CASSPGTSGGGQETQYF. The gene calls are TRBV11-2 and TRBJ2-5; 16 bases match TRBD2. CDR1 is SGHAT and CDR2 is FQNNGV in the germline V gene. Losses at the gene ends were 5 bases for V and 1 base for J; bases not matched to a gene: 4. This CDR3 comprises 17 residues.

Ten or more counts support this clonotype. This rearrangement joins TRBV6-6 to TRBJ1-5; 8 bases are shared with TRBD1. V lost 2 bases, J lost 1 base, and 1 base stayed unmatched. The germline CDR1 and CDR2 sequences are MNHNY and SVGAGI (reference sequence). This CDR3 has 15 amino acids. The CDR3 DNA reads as TGTGCCAGCAGTTACCAGGGGGCGAGCAATCAGCCCCAGCATTTT. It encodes CASSYQGASNQPQHF.

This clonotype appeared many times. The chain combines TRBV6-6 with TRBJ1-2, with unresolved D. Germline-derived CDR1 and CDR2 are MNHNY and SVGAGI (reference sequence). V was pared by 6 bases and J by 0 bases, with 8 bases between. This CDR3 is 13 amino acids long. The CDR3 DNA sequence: TGTGCCAGCAGGAATACAGCTAACTATGGCTACACCTTC. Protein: CASRNTANYGYTF.

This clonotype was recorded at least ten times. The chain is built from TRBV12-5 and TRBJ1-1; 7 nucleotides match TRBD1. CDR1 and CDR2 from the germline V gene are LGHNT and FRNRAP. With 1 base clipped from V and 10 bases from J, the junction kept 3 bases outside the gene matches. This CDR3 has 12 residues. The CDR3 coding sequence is TGTGCTAGTGGTTTGGAGACAGGGCCAGCTTTCTTT. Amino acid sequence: CASGLETGPAFF.

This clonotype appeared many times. CDR3 amino acids: CASSYQGSPLHF. The CDR3 DNA follows: TGTGCCAGCAGTTACCAAGGGTCACCCCTCCACTTT. The V gene is TRBV6-6, the J gene TRBJ1-6, with no clear D. The CDR3 length is 12 residues. CDR1 is MNHNY, CDR2 SVGAGI, per germline (reference sequence). The ends were cut back, 2 bases at V and 10 bases at J, with 6 bases in the middle.

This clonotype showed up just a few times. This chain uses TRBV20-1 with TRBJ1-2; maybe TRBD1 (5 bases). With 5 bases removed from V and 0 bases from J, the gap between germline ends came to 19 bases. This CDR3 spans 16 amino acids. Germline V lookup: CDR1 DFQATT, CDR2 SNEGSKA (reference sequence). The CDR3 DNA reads TGCAGTGCTTTCTCCTTCTCGGGGGGGTCTAACTATGGCTACACCTTC. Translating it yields CSAFSFSGGSNYGYTF.

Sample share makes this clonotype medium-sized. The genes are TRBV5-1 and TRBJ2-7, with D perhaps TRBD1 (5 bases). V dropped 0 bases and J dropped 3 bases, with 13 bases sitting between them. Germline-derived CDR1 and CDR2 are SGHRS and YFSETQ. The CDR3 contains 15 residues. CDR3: CASSLGEGVVYEQYF. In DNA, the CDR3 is TGCGCCAGCAGCTTGGGCGAAGGGGTAGTCTACGAGCAGTACTTC.

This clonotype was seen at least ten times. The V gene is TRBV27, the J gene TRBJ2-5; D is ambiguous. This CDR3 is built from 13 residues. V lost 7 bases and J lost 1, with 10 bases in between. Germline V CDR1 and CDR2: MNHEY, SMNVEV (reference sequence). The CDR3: CASNRLGQETQYF. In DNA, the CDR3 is TGTGCCAGCAATAGGTTAGGCCAAGAGACCCAGTACTTC.

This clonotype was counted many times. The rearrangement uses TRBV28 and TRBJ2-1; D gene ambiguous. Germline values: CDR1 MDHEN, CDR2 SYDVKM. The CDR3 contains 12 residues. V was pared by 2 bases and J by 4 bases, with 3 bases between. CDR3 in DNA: TGTGCCAGCAGTTTAGATTACAATGAGCAGTTCTTC. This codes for CASSLDYNEQFF.

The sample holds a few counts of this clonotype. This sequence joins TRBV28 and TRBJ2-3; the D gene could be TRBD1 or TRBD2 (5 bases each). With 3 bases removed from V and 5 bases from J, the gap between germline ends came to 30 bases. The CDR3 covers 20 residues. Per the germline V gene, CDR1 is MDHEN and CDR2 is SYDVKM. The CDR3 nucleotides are TGTGCCAGCAGTTTTTTTGTAGAAATCGTGAGGGACCCCGCTCAAGATACGCAGTATTTT. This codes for CASSFFVEIVRDPAQDTQYF.

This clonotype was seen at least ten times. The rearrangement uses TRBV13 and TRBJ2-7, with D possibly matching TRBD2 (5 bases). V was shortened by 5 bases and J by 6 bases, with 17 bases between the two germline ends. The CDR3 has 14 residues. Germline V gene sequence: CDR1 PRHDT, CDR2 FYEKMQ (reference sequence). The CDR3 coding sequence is TGTGCCAGCAGCCCCCTTGGCGGGCTTAGCGAGCAGTACTTC. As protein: CASSPLGGLSEQYF.

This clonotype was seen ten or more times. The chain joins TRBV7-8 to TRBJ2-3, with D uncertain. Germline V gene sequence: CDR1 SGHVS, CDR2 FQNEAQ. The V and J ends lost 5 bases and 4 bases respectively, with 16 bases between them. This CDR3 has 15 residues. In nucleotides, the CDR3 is TGTGCCAGCAGCAAGGTGGCGCGGAGATCAGATACGCAGTATTTT. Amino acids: CASSKVARRSDTQYF.

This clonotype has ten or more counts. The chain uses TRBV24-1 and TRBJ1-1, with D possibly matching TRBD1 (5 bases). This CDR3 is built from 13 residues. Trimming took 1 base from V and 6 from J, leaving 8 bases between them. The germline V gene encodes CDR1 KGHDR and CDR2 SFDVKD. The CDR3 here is CATSDFWGAEAFF. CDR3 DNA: TGTGCCACCAGTGATTTCTGGGGCGCTGAAGCTTTCTTT.

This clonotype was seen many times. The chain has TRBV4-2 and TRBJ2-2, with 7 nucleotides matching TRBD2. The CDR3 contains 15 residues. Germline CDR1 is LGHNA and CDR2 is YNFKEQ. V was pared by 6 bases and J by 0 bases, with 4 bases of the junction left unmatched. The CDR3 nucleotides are TGTGCCAGCAGTTCGGGACTAACGAACACCGGGGAGCTGTTTTTT. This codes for CASSSGLTNTGELFF.

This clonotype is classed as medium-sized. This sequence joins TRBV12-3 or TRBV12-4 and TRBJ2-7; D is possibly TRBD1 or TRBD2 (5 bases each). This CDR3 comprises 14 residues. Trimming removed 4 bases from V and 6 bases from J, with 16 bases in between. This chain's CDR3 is CASSYRDVPLEQYF. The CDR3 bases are TGTGCCAGCAGTTACCGGGACGTACCTCTCGAGCAGTACTTC.

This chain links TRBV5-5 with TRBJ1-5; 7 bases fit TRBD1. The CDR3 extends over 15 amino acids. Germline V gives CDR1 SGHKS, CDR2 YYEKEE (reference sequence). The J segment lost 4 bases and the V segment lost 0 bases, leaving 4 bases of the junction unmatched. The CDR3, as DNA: TGTGCCAGCAGCTTGGGACAGGGTCGGAATCAGCCCCAGCATTTT. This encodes CASSLGQGRNQPQHF.

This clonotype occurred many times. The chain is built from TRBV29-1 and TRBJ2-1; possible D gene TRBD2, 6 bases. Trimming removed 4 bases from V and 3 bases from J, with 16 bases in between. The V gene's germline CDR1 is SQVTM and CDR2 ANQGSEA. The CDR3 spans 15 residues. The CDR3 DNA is TGCAGCGTTGGAGCGGGCCTCAAAATCTACAATGAGCAGTTCTTC. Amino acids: CSVGAGLKIYNEQFF.

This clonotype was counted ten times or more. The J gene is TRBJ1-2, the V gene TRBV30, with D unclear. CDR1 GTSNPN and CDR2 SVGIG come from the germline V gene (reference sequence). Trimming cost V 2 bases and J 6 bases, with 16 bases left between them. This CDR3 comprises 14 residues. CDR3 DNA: TGTGCCTGGAGTCGGGAGGGAGGTCTACATGGCTACACCTTC. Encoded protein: CAWSREGGLHGYTF.

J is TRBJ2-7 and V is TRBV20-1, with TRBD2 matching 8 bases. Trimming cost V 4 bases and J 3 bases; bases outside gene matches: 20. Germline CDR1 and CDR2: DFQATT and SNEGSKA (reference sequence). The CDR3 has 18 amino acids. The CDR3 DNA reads TGCAGTGCTAAGTCGTGGGGACTAGATTTTCATGCGGACTACGAGCAGTACTTC. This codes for CSAKSWGLDFHADYEQYF.

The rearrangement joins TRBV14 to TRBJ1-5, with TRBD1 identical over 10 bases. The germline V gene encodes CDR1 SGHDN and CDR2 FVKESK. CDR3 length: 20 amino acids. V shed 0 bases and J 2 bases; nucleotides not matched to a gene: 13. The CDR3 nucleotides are TGTGCCAGCAGCCAAGAATTCGGGACAGGGGCTGCTAGCGGCAATCAGCCCCAGCATTTT. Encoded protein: CASSQEFGTGAASGNQPQHF.